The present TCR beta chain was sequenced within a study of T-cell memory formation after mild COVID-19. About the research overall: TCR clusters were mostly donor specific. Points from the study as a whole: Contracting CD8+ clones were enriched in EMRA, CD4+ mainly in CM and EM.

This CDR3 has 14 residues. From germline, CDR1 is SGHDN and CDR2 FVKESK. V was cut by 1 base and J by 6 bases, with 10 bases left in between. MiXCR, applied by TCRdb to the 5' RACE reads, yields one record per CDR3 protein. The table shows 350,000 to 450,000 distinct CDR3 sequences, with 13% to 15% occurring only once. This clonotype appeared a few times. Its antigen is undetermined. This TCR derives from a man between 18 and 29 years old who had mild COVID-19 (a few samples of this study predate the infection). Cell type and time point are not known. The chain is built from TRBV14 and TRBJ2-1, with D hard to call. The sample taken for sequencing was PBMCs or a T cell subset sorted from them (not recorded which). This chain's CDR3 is CASSQGSGPNEQFF. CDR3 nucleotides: TGTGCCAGCAGCCAAGGATCAGGCCCCAATGAGCAGTTCTTC.